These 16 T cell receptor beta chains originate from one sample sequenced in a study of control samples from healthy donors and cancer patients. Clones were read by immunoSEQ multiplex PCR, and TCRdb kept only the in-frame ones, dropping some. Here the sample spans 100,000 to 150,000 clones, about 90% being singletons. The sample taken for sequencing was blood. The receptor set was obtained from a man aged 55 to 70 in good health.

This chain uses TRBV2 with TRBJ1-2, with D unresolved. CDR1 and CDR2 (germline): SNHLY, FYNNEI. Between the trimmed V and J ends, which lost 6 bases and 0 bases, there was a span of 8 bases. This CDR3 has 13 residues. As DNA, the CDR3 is TGTGCCAGCAGATTTACAGCTAACTATGGCTACACCTTC. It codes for CASRFTANYGYTF.

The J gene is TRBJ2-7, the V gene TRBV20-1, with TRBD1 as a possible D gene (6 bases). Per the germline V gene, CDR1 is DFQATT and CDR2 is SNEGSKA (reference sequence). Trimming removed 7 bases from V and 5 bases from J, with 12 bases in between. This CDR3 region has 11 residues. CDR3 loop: CSGGHANEQYF. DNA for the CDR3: TGCAGTGGGGGACACGCTAACGAGCAGTACTTC.

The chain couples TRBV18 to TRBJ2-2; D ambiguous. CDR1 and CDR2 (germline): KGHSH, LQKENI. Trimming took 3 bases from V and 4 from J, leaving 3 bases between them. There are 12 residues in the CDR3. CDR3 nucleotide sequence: TGTGCCAGCTCACCTATCACCGGGGAGCTGTTTTTT. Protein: CASSPITGELFF.

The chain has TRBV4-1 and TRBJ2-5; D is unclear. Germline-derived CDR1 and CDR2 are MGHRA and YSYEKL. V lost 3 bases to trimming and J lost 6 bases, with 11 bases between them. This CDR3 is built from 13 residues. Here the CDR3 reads CASSHGSGQTQYF. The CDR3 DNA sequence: TGCGCCAGCAGCCACGGGTCCGGCCAGACCCAGTACTTC.

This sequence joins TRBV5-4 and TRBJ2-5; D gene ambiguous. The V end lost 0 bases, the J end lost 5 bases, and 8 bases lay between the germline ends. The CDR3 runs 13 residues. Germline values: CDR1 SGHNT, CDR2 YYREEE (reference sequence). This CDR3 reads CASSLDAIETQYF. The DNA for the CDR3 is TGTGCCAGCAGCTTGGATGCAATTGAGACCCAGTACTTC. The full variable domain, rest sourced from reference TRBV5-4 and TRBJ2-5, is ETGVTQSPTHLIKTRGQQVTLRCSSQSGHNTVSWYQQALGQGPQFIFQYYREEENGRGNFPPRFSGLQFPNYSSELNVNALELDDSALYLCASSLDAIETQYFGPGTRLLVL.

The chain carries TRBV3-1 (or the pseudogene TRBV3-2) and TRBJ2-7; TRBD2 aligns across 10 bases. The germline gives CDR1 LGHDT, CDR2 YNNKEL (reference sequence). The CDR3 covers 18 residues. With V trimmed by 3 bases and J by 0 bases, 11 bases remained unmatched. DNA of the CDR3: TGTGCCAGCAGCCAGGGTAGCGGGGGGCCTCAGCCCTCCTACGAGCAGTACTTC. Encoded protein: CASSQGSGGPQPSYEQYF.

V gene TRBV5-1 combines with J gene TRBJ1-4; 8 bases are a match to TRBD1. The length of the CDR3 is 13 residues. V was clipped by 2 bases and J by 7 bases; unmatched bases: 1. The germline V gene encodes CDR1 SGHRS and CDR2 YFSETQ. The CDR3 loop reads CASSLTGGEKLFF. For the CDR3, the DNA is TGCGCCAGCAGCTTAACAGGGGGTGAAAAACTGTTTTTT.

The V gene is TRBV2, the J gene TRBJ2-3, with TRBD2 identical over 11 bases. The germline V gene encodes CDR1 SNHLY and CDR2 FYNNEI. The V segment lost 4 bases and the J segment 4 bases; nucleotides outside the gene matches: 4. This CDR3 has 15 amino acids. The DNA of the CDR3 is TGTGCCAGCAGTGTAAATAGCGGGGGGGCAGATACGCAGTATTTT. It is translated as CASSVNSGGADTQYF.

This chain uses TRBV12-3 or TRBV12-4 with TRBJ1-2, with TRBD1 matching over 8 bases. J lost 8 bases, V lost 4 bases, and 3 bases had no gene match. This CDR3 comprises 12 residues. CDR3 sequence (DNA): TGTGCCAGCAGTTCCCGACAGGGGGGCTACACCTTC. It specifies CASSSRQGGYTF.

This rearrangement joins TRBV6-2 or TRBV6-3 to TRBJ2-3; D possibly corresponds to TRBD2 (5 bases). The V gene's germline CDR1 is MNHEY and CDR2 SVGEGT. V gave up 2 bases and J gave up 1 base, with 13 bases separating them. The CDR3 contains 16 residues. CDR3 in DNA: TGTGCCAGCAGTTACAGCCTCTGGCGGGGCACAGATACGCAGTATTTT. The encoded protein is CASSYSLWRGTDTQYF.

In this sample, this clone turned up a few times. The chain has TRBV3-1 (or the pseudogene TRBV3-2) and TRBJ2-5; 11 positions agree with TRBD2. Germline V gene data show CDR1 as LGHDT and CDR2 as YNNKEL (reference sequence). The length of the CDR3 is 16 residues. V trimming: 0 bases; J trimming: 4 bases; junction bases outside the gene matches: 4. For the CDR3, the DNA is TGTGCCAGCAGCCAAGATCTCCTAGCGGGGGGAGAGACCCAGTACTTC. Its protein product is CASSQDLLAGGETQYF.

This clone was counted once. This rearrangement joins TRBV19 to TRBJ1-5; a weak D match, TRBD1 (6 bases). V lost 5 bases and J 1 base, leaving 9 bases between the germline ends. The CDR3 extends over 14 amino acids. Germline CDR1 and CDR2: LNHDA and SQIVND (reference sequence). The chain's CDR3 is CASSVTGSNQPQHF. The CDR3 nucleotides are TGTGCCAGTAGTGTCACAGGGAGCAATCAGCCCCAGCATTTT.

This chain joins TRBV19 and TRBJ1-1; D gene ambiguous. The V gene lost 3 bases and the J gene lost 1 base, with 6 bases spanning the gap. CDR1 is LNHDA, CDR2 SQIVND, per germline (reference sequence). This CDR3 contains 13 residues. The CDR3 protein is CASSIQENTEAFF. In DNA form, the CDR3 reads TGTGCCAGTAGTATCCAGGAGAACACTGAAGCTTTCTTT. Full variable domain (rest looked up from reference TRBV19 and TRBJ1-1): DGGITQSPKYLFRKEGQNVTLSCEQNLNHDAMYWYRQDPGQGLRLIYYSQIVNDFQKGDIAEGYSVSREKKESFPLTVTSAQKNPTAFYLCASSIQENTEAFFGQGTRLTVV.

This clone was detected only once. In nucleotides, the CDR3 is TGTGCCAGCAGCTTGGGGCCAGACTCCTACGAGCAGTACTTC. It codes for CASSLGPDSYEQYF. The genes are TRBV5-4 and TRBJ2-7; D remains ambiguous. CDR1 SGHNT and CDR2 YYREEE come from the germline V gene (reference sequence). The CDR3 totals 14 residues. V lost 0 bases and J lost 0, with 7 bases in between. Filled out from reference TRBV5-4 and TRBJ2-7, the complete variable domain reads ETGVTQSPTHLIKTRGQQVTLRCSSQSGHNTVSWYQQALGQGPQFIFQYYREEENGRGNFPPRFSGLQFPNYSSELNVNALELDDSALYLCASSLGPDSYEQYFGPGTRLTVT.

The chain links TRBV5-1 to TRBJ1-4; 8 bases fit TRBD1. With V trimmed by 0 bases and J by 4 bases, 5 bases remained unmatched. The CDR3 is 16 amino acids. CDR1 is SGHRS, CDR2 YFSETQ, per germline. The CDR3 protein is CASSLAAGGGNEKLFF. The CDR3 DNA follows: TGCGCCAGCAGCTTGGCAGCAGGGGGCGGTAATGAAAAACTGTTTTTT.

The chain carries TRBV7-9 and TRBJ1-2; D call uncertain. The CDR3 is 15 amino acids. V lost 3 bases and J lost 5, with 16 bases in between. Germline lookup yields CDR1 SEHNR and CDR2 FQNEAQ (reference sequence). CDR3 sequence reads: CASSFERLVGYGYTF. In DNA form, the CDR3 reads TGTGCCAGCAGCTTTGAAAGGCTAGTTGGGTATGGCTACACCTTC.